Detailed here is one T cell receptor beta chain. Measured with immunoSEQ multiplex PCR; TCRdb has only the in-frame clones, and not every one. In the table there are just over 20,000 clones, 95% to 97% of which are singletons. This entry is derived from a study of cytomegalovirus exposure and HLA in healthy donors. Study at large: The 95 to 150 validation repertoires used the same platform as the roughly 670 first-cohort repertoires, a later analysis reported.

Trimming removed 8 bases from V and 5 bases from J, with 12 bases in between. The CDR3 totals 11 residues. Germline loops: CDR1 SQVTM, CDR2 ANQGSEA. Sequencing was done on a sample of PBMCs. The genes are TRBV29-1 and TRBJ1-1; D uncertain. This TCR was recovered from a man aged 25 to 40 in good health and CMV-seropositive. The CDR3 is CSFLFGTEAFF. CDR3 coding DNA: TGCAGCTTCCTCTTCGGGACTGAAGCTTTCTTT. The entire variable domain, with the rest obtained from reference TRBV29-1 and TRBJ1-1, is as follows: SAVISQKPSRDICQRGTSLTIQCQVDSQVTMMFWYRQQPGQSLTLIATANQGSEATYESGFVIDKFPISRPNLTFSTLTVSNMSPEDSSIYLCSFLFGTEAFFGQGTRLTVV.